Detailed here is one TCR beta chain. The CDR3 covers 16 residues. With V trimmed by 1 base and J by 4 bases, 4 bases remained unmatched. Germline V gene data show CDR1 as SGHAT and CDR2 as FQNNGV. The data are from a study of blood T cell repertoires in COVID-19. Clones were read by immunoSEQ multiplex PCR, and TCRdb kept only the in-frame ones, dropping some. Of about 88,000 clones in the sample, approximately 91% are singletons; the top ten hold roughly 2.8%. Input material: peripheral blood. The rearrangement links TRBV11-2 to TRBJ1-6; 7 bases line up with TRBD1. The source is a woman of 80 years or more with acute or convalescent COVID-19. The CDR3 region has the DNA TGTGCCAGCAGCTTAGTGGCGGGACAGTATAATTCACCCCTCCACTTT. Protein: CASSLVAGQYNSPLHF.